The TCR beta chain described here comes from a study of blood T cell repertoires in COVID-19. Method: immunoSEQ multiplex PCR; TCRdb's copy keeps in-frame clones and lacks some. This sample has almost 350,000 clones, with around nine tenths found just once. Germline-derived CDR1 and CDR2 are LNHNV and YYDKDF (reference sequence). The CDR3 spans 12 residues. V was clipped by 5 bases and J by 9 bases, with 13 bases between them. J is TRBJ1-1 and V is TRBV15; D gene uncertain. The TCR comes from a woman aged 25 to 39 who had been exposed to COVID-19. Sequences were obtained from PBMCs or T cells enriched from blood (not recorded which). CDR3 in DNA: TGTGCCACCAGCGGGCAGCTTAGGCAAGCTTTCTTT. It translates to CATSGQLRQAFF.